This T cell receptor (beta chain) is from a study of T cells in Graves' hyperthyroidism and ophthalmopathy. Turning to the study itself: Staff took peripheral blood when the initial diagnosis was made, before any treatment began.

This clonotype was counted ten times or more. PBMCs were collected from a 10 ml volume of fresh peripheral blood. The source material, RNA transcripts, was used to amplify TCR beta CDR3 regions. HTBI primers were the set used in a first-round RT-PCR of the TCR CDR3. TCRdb itself ran the multiplex PCR reads through MiXCR, one entry per CDR3 protein. The profile shows about 360,000 distinct CDR3 sequences, about 15% of them singletons. CDR1 MDHEN and CDR2 SYDVKM come from the germline V gene. The CDR3 sequence is 15 residues long. Trimming took 6 bases from V and 1 from J; bases not matched to a gene: 8.

The rearrangement links TRBV28 to TRBJ2-7; 8 positions agree with TRBD1. Sequencing was carried out using blood. The receptor was isolated from a young woman with Graves' hyperthyroidism that later progressed to Graves' ophthalmopathy. CDR3: CASSLGQGRSYEQYF. CDR3 bases: TGTGCCAGCAGCTTAGGACAGGGTCGATCCTACGAGCAGTACTTC.